This T cell receptor beta chain was obtained from a study of blood T cells in healthy people across ages (dated by TCRdb to 2015 to 2017). Background for the entire study: In model experiments, template switching captured roughly one uniquely barcoded TCR beta cDNA molecule for every two T cells. To track age-related changes in TCR beta repertoire diversity, the study relied on deep sequencing normalized with unique cDNA molecular identifiers. The donors were divided into four age groups: young (average 16 years), middle-aged (over 35), aged (approximately 59) and long-lived (about 80). To avoid experimental bias, donors of different ages were randomly spread across the sequencing lanes. Two additional independent replicas of 1 million unique cDNA reads from the same blood draw were analyzed for two donors (one aged 18 to 30 and one aged 80 or older).

CDR1 SGHRS and CDR2 YFSETQ are derived from the germline V gene. V loses 6 bases of germline sequence and J loses 2 bases, and the interval between the two ends is 17 bases. CDR3 length: 16 amino acids, cysteine to phenylalanine. Only the CDR3 region is kept as DNA, spanning 48 bases read in frame from base 1. The 39 donors, aged roughly 6 to 100 years, were systemically healthy Caucasian individuals from Russia. Each donor gave around 9.5 milliliters of peripheral blood, collected into EDTA-treated Vacutainer tubes. Ficoll-Paque density-gradient centrifugation was used to isolate PBMCs, with at least 6.5 million per sample. Trizol reagent was used to extract total RNA from PBMCs, with at least 5.5 micrograms per sample. Naive CD45RAhigh/CD27high T cell percentages were measured by flow cytometry on a PBMC aliquot from every donor. Points the paper makes about the study in general: Estimates of total diversity from one million sequenced T cells were regarded as lower bounds and underestimates. As age increased, observed TCR beta diversity per million T cells dropped in a roughly linear way, and a significant reduction was already evident by age about 40. Observed TCR beta diversity correlated strongly with the percentage of naive T cells measured by flow cytometry. Because donor CMV infection status was unknown, age-related changes in expanded clonotypes were potentially confounded. Because profiling used bulk unsorted PBMCs, naive and antigen-experienced compartments could not be compared conclusively. The long-lived group showed more naive CD4+ T cells, fewer expanded clones and increased TCR diversity than the aged group, suggesting age selection.

This clonotype was detected only a few times. The antigen this receptor binds is unknown. The sample holds no much larger clone one base away, and base qualities are not on file. The library was generated by 5' RACE. Sequencing used an Illumina HiSeq 2500. A second PCR of about 7 to 12 cycles was run with a J-beta primer mix and a sample-barcoded 5' primer. Each TCR beta cDNA molecule received a unique molecular identifier from a template-switch 5' adaptor carrying 12 random nucleotides. Each sample yielded at least 2.5 million CDR3-containing paired-end reads. First-strand cDNA synthesis was performed from all RNA using the Mint cDNA synthesis kit, with priming by a TRBC-specific oligonucleotide. Following uracil-DNA glycosylase treatment, all cDNA underwent a first 18-cycle PCR with the universal primers M1SS and BC2_uni_R. The source study handled its data this way. Normalization of each sample was performed by random selection of 1 million high-quality reads, each carrying a distinct molecular identifier. Reads sharing molecular identifiers were discarded rather than binned into consensus sequences. MiTCR, set to a Q25 quality threshold and the strictest error-elimination algorithm, was used for CDR3 identification, clonotype clustering and error correction. A nonparametric unseen species model using Euler transformation provided a lower-bound estimate of total TCR beta diversity. TCRdb redid the processing of the public reads, applying fastp at Q25 and MiXCR, and retained in-frame beta chains. Entries are consolidated by CDR3 protein sequence, retaining the most common genes and DNA. The V and J calls reflect TCRdb's pipeline rather than the authors' work. The sample table records just under 750,000 distinct CDR3 sequences; approximately 21% of these occur just once. Around 21% of the sample is taken by the ten largest.

The rearranged chain carries TRBV5-1 and TRBJ1-4; TRBD1 is a possible D gene, resting on 6 matching bases. The source material was blood. The TCR was taken from a man in his 70s in good health. The CDR3 has the sequence CASTLLGGATNEKLFF. The DNA sequence follows: TGCGCCAGCACCCTATTGGGGGGGGCGACTAATGAAAAACTGTTTTTT.